This is a list of T cell receptor beta chains from one sample in a study of blood T cells in healthy people across ages. TCRdb ran MiXCR on the 5' RACE reads and lists one entry per CDR3 protein. The sample holds roughly 1,500,000 distinct CDR3 sequences, roughly 30% seen once. Sequences were obtained from blood. All receptors derive from a woman in her thirties in good health. Each CDR3 is given with its conserved first and last residue. The D gene is left open where the match is weak. Rows may omit the clone size; those that give it use once, few, many or a size class.

clone_size	v_call	j_call	d_call	cdr3_nt	cdr3_aa
once	TRBV20-1	TRBJ2-1	TRBD2	TGCAGTGCTCCAAGCGGGAAGCAGTTCTTC	CSAPSGKQFF
few	TRBV11-1	TRBJ2-5	-	TGTGCCAGCAGCTTAGGGTTGCGGATAGAGACCCAGTACTTC	CASSLGLRIETQYF
few	TRBV28	TRBJ1-5	TRBD1	TGTGCCAGCAGCCGAGACAGGGTCGGCGGTCAGCCCCAGCATTTT	CASSRDRVGGQPQHF
-	TRBV11-2	TRBJ2-7	-	TGTGCCAGCAGCTTAGCGCTAGGAAACTACGAGCAGTACTTC	CASSLALGNYEQYF
-	TRBV2	TRBJ2-2	-	TGTGCCAGCAGTGAAGGGCCGACAGACACCGGGGAGCTGTTTTTT	CASSEGPTDTGELFF
many	TRBV7-8	TRBJ2-7	-	TGTGCCAGCAGCACAGATCGGGGGCGCTTTCCCGAGCAGTACTTC	CASSTDRGRFPEQYF
-	TRBV25-1	TRBJ2-1	-	TGTGCCACCCGCGCAGGTGGGCTTGATGAGCAGTTCTTC	CATRAGGLDEQFF
-	TRBV27	TRBJ2-7	TRBD2	TGTGCCAGCAGCCTTTTGGGGACTACCACCTACGAGCAGTACTTC	CASSLLGTTTYEQYF
few	TRBV4-1	TRBJ1-1	-	TGCGCCAGCAGCCAGGGCCCGGAGCGGCAAGAAGCTTTCTTT	CASSQGPERQEAFF
-	TRBV5-1	TRBJ2-7	TRBD2	TGCGCCAGCAGAGCGACTAGCGGGGGGACCTACGAGCAGTACTTC	CASRATSGGTYEQYF
few	TRBV2	TRBJ2-1	-	TGTGCCAGCAAGGAGGGGGGGGGCGCCTACAATGGGCAGTTCTTC	CASKEGGGAYNGQFF
-	TRBV20-1	TRBJ2-5	-	TGCAGTGCTAACCGATACAGGACCTCCGAGACCCAGTACTTC	CSANRYRTSETQYF
-	TRBV15	TRBJ2-3	-	TGTGCCACCAGCAGAGCCGGCCAATTCACAGATACGCGGTATTTT	CATSRAGQFTDTRYF
-	TRBV24-1	TRBJ2-1	-	TGTGCCATTGGGGGAGACCGCGGGGATGAGCAGTTCTTC	CAIGGDRGDEQFF
few	TRBV19	TRBJ2-7	TRBD2	TGTGCCAGTAGGAGGGACCTGGCTAGCGGAACCTACGAGCAGTACTTC	CASRRDLASGTYEQYF
-	TRBV10-3	TRBJ2-1	TRBD1	TGTGCCATCAGTGGGCCATCGACAGGGAACGATGAGCAGTTCTTC	CAISGPSTGNDEQFF
-	TRBV20-1	TRBJ2-5	TRBD2	TGCAGTGCTAGAATAGCGGGGGGCGAGACCCAGTACTTC	CSARIAGGETQYF
-	TRBV27	TRBJ1-4	TRBD1	TGTGCCAGCAGTTTATCCCGGGGAGGGACAGGCGAAAAACTGTTTTTT	CASSLSRGGTGEKLFF
few	TRBV19	TRBJ2-3	-	TGTGCCACCGTCGAGGAGGCAGATACGCAGTATTTT	CATVEEADTQYF
few	TRBV9	TRBJ2-3	TRBD2	TGTGCCAGCAGCCCCACTCGGGGTAGCGGGAGAGGTACAGATACGCAGTATTTT	CASSPTRGSGRGTDTQYF
many	TRBV7-9	TRBJ2-7	TRBD1	TGTGCCAGCAGGGGGGACAGGGGCTACGAGCAGTACTTC	CASRGDRGYEQYF
-	TRBV7-9	TRBJ2-5	TRBD2	TGTGCCAGCAGTCCACTAGCGGGGGGCGGAGGAGAGACCCAGTACTTC	CASSPLAGGGGETQYF
-	TRBV29-1	TRBJ1-2	-	TGCAGCGTTGAGAGGGGGACAAGTGGGGACTACACCTTC	CSVERGTSGDYTF
many	TRBV20-1	TRBJ2-5	-	TGCAGTGCTAGAGTTGCGGGAGAGACCCAGTACTTC	CSARVAGETQYF
-	TRBV7-9	TRBJ1-1	-	TGTGCCAGCAGCTTAGCGCGGGCCACTGAAGCTTTCTTT	CASSLARATEAFF
few	TRBV20-1	TRBJ2-7	TRBD1	TGCAGTGCTAAACTGGTGGGACAGGGATCCTACGAGCAGTACTTC	CSAKLVGQGSYEQYF
-	TRBV20-1	TRBJ1-5	TRBD1	TGCAGTGCTAGAGATGGCCGTGGGACAGGGGACAATCAGCCCCAGCATTTT	CSARDGRGTGDNQPQHF
-	TRBV5-1	TRBJ2-1	-	TGCGCCAGCACCGAGTTCCTTAGCTCCTACAATGAGCAGTTCTTC	CASTEFLSSYNEQFF